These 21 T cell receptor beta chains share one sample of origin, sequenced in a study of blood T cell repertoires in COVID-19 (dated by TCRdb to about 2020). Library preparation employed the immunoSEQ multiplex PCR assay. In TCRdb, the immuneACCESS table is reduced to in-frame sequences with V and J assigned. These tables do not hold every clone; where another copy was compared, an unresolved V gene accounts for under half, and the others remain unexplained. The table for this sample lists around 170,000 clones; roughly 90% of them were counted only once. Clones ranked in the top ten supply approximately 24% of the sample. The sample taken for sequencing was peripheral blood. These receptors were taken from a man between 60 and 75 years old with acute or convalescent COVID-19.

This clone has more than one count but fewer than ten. CDR3 amino acids: CASSLGGSTNEKLFF. The CDR3 DNA is TGTGCCAGCAGCTTGGGAGGGTCAACTAATGAAAAACTGTTTTTT. The chain is built from TRBV5-4 and TRBJ1-4, with no clear D. Between the trimmed V and J ends, which lost 0 bases and 0 bases, there was a span of 6 bases. The germline gives CDR1 SGHNT, CDR2 YYREEE (reference sequence). The CDR3 is 15 residues long. Full variable domain (missing parts from reference TRBV5-4 and TRBJ1-4): ETGVTQSPTHLIKTRGQQVTLRCSSQSGHNTVSWYQQALGQGPQFIFQYYREEENGRGNFPPRFSGLQFPNYSSELNVNALELDDSALYLCASSLGGSTNEKLFFGSGTQLSVL.

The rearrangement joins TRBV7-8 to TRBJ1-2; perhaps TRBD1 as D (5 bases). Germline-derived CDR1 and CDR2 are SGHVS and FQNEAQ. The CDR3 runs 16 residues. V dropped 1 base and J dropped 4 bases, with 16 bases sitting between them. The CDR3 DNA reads TGTGCCAGCAGCTTAGTAGGCCCGGAGGGGACCTATGGCTACACCTTC. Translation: CASSLVGPEGTYGYTF.

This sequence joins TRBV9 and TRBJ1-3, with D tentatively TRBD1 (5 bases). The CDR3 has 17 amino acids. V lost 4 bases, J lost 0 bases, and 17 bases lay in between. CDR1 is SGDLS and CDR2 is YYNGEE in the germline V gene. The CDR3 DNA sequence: TGTGCCAGCAGCCAACGGGGGGACCCTCGCTCTGGAAACACCATATATTTT. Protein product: CASSQRGDPRSGNTIYF. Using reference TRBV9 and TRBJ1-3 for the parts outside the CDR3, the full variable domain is DSGVTQTPKHLITATGQRVTLRCSPRSGDLSVYWYQQSLDQGLQFLIQYYNGEERAKGNILERFSAQQFPDLHSELNLSSLELGDSALYFCASSQRGDPRSGNTIYFGEGSWLTVV.

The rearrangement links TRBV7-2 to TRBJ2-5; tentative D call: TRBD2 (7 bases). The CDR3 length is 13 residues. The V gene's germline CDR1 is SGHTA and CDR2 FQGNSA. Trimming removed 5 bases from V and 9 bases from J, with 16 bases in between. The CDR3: CASSTLGGASQYF. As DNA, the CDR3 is TGTGCCAGCAGCACCCTGGGGGGGGCCTCCCAGTACTTC.

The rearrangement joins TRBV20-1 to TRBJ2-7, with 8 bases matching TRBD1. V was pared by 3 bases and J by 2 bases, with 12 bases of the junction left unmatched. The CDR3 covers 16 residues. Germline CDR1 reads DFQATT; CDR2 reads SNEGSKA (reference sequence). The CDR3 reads CSASGAGGEVPYEQYF. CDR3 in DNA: TGCAGTGCTAGTGGGGCAGGGGGCGAAGTCCCCTACGAGCAGTACTTC.

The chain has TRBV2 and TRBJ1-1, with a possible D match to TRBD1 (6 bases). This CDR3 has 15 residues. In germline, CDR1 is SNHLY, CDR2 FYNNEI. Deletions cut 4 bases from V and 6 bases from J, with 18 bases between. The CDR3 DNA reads TGTGCCAGCAGTGTATCCCATAGGGGGACGTCTGAAGCTTTCTTT. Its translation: CASSVSHRGTSEAFF.

CDR3 region: CASSWAGYTF. CDR3 bases: TGTGCCAGCAGCTGGGCGGGCTACACCTTC. The chain is built from TRBV5-6 and TRBJ1-2, with D uncertain. Germline-derived CDR1 and CDR2 are SGHDT and YYEEEE. V was clipped by 3 bases and J by 8 bases, with 5 bases between them. CDR3 length: 10 residues. Together with reference TRBV5-6 and TRBJ1-2, the CDR3 gives the full variable domain: DAGVTQSPTHLIKTRGQQVTLRCSPKSGHDTVSWYQQALGQGPQFIFQYYEEEERQRGNFPDRFSGHQFPNYSSELNVNALLLGDSALYLCASSWAGYTFGSGTRLTVV.

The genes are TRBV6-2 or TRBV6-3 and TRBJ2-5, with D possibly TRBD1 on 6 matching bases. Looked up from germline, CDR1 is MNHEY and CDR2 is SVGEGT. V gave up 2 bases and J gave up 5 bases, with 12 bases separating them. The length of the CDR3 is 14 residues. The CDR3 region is CASSYGQGRETQYF. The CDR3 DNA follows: TGTGCCAGCAGTTACGGTCAGGGGCGGGAGACCCAGTACTTC.

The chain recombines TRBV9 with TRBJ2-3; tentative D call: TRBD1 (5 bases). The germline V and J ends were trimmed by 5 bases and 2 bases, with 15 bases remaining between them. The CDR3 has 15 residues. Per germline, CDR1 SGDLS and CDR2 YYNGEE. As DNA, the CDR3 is TGTGCCAGCAGTCTGGGGCGGAGTCACACAGATACGCAGTATTTT. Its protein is CASSLGRSHTDTQYF.

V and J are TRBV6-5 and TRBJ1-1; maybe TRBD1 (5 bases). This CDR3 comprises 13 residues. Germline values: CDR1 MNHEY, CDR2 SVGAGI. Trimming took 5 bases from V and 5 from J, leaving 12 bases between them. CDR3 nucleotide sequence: TGTGCCAGCAGTCCACTCCAGGGAACTGAAGCTTTCTTT. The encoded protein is CASSPLQGTEAFF.

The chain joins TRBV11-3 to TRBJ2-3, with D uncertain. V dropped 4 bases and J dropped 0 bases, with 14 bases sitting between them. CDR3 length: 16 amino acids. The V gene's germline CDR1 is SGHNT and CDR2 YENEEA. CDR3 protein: CASSSFGFSSTDTQYF. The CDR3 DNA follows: TGTGCCAGCAGCTCGTTCGGTTTTTCTAGCACAGATACGCAGTATTTT.

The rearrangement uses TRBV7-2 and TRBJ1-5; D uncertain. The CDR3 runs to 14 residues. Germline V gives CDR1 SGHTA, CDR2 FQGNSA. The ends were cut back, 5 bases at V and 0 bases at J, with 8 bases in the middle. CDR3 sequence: CASSEQYSNQPQHF. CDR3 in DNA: TGTGCCAGCAGCGAACAGTATAGCAATCAGCCCCAGCATTTT.

CDR3 in DNA: TGTGCCACCAGTGATACCGGGACAGGGGAGAATCAGCCCCAGCATTTT. Residues: CATSDTGTGENQPQHF. The chain recombines TRBV24-1 with TRBJ1-5; 10 bases align to TRBD1. The CDR3 loop spans 16 amino acids. The V and J ends lost 3 bases and 4 bases, in that order; junction bases with no gene match: 5. Germline V gene sequence: CDR1 KGHDR, CDR2 SFDVKD.

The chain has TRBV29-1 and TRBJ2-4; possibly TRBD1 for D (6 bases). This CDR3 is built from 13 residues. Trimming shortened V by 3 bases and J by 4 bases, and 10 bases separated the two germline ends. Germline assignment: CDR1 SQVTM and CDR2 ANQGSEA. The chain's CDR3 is CSVDLTGKNIQYF. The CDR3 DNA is TGCAGCGTTGACCTGACAGGTAAAAACATTCAGTACTTC.

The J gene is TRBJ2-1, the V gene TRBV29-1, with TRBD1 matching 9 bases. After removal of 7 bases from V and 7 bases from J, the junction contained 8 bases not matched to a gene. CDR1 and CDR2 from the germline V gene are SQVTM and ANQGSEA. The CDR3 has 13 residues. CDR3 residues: CSALTGGGNEQFF. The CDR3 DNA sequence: TGCAGCGCCTTGACAGGGGGAGGGAATGAGCAGTTCTTC.

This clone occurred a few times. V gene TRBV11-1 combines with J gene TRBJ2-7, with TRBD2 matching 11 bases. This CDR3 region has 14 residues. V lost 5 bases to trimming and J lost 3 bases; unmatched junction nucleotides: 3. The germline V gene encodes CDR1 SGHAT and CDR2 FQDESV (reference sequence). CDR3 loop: CASSRLAGYYEQYF. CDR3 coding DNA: TGTGCCAGCAGCCGACTAGCGGGATACTACGAGCAGTACTTC.

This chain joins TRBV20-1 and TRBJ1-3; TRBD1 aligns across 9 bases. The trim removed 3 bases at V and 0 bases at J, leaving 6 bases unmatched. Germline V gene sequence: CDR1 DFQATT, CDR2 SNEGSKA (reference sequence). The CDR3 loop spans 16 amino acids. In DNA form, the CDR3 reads TGCAGTGCTAGTCCCGGGACAGGGCTCTCTGGAAACACCATATATTTT. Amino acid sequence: CSASPGTGLSGNTIYF.

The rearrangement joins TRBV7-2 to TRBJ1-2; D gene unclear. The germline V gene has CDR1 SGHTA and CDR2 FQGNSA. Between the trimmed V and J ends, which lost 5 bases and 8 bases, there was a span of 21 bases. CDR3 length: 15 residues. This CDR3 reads CASSASSTAYGGYTF. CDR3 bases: TGTGCCAGCAGCGCGAGCTCTACAGCCTATGGCGGCTACACCTTC. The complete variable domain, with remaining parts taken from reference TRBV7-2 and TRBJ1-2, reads GAGVSQSPSNKVTEKGKDVELRCDPISGHTALYWYRQSLGQGLEFLIYFQGNSAPDKSGLPSDRFSAERTGGSVSTLTIQRTQQEDSAVYLCASSASSTAYGGYTFGSGTRLTVV.

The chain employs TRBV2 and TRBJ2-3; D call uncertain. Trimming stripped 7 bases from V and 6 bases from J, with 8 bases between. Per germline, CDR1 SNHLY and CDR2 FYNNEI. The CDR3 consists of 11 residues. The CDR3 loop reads CASTSTDTQYF. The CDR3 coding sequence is TGTGCCAGCACCTCTACCGATACGCAGTATTTT.

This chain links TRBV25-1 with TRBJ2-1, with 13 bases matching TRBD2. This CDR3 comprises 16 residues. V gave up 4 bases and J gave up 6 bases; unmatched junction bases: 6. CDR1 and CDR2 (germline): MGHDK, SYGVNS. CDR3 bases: TGTGCCAGCAGTGGTCCCGGACTAGCGGGGGCCAATGAGCAGTTCTTC. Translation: CASSGPGLAGANEQFF.

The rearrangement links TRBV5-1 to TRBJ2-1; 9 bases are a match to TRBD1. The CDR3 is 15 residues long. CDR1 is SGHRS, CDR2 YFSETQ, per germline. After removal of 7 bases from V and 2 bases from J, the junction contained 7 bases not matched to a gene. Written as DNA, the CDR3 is TGCGCCAGCGCAACGGGACAGGGCGCCTACAATGAGCAGTTCTTC. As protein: CASATGQGAYNEQFF.